A single sample gave rise to the 17 T cell receptor beta chains below, sequenced in a study of T-cell reconstitution after alpha-beta-depleted transplantation in children. Unique molecular identifiers were used to barcode this TCRbeta library. TCRdb reprocessed the PCR reads via MiXCR and lists one record per CDR3 protein. This sample has roughly 120,000 distinct CDR3 sequences; 23% occur once, and the top ten carry roughly 10%. The specimen comprised PBMCs, mostly from graft donor cells, sampled 180 days after TCRalphabeta/CD19-depleted stem cell transplant. The origin of the receptors is a male patient between 2 and 15 years old who had a stem cell transplant for chronic granulomatous disease, so the T cells may come from the graft donor.

CDR3 region: CASSSRPRRGQGSEQYF. The CDR3 DNA follows: TGCGCCAGCAGCTCCCGCCCCCGGCGAGGACAGGGATCCGAGCAGTACTTC. The chain employs TRBV5-1 and TRBJ2-7; 8 bases match TRBD1. V was pared by 3 bases and J by 6 bases, with 17 bases of the junction left unmatched. The CDR3 runs to 17 residues. Looked up from germline, CDR1 is SGHRS and CDR2 is YFSETQ.

This clonotype has ten or more counts. The chain couples TRBV5-6 to TRBJ2-2; D might be TRBD2 (7 bases). The CDR3 is 15 amino acids. Per the germline V gene, CDR1 is SGHDT and CDR2 is YYEEEE. The ends were cut back, 2 bases at V and 6 bases at J, with 14 bases in the middle. The CDR3 loop reads CASSLKGGGAGELFF. CDR3 bases: TGTGCCAGCAGCTTAAAGGGAGGGGGAGCCGGGGAGCTGTTTTTT.

The rearrangement links TRBV5-4 to TRBJ2-7; 7 bases align to TRBD1. The V segment lost 4 bases and the J segment 5 bases; nucleotides outside the gene matches: 9. This CDR3 contains 14 residues. CDR1 is SGHNT and CDR2 is YYREEE in the germline V gene (reference sequence). The CDR3 nucleotides read TGTGCCAGCAGCCTATCAATGGGACAGAACGAGCAGTACTTC. It translates to CASSLSMGQNEQYF.

This clonotype was found many times. The chain combines TRBV20-1 with TRBJ2-7; D is undetermined. The V gene lost 0 bases and the J gene lost 0 bases, with 12 bases spanning the gap. CDR1 is DFQATT, CDR2 SNEGSKA, per germline (reference sequence). This CDR3 spans 15 amino acids. CDR3 sequence: CSARDPTESSYEQYF. CDR3 DNA sequence: TGCAGTGCTAGAGATCCCACAGAATCCTCCTACGAGCAGTACTTC.

This chain joins TRBV27 and TRBJ2-5, with D possibly TRBD1 on 6 matching bases. Germline-derived CDR1 and CDR2 are MNHEY and SMNVEV (reference sequence). V was shortened by 8 bases and J by 2 bases, with 15 bases between the two germline ends. The CDR3 runs 14 residues. This CDR3 reads CASRRHRAQETQYF. DNA for the CDR3: TGTGCCAGCCGACGCCACAGGGCACAAGAGACCCAGTACTTC.

A few counts support this clonotype. V gene TRBV29-1 combines with J gene TRBJ2-2; possibly TRBD2 for D (5 bases). This CDR3 has 15 amino acids. From germline, CDR1 is SQVTM and CDR2 ANQGSEA. V lost 6 bases to trimming and J lost 0 bases, with 14 bases between them. The chain's CDR3 is CSVTWTGSNTGELFF. CDR3 in DNA: TGCAGCGTCACGTGGACGGGATCGAACACCGGGGAGCTGTTTTTT.

Only a few counts were recorded for this clonotype. The rearrangement uses TRBV10-3 and TRBJ2-1; D is unresolved. The CDR3 runs to 15 residues. Looked up from germline, CDR1 is ENHRY and CDR2 is SYGVKD. Trimming stripped 1 base from V and 7 bases from J, with 14 bases between. The CDR3: CAISEWRRMGNEQFF. The CDR3 nucleotides read TGTGCCATCAGTGAGTGGAGACGGATGGGGAATGAGCAGTTCTTC.

This clonotype turned up a few times. The CDR3 loop reads CASSLGSSTDTQYF. Here the CDR3 DNA reads TGCGCCAGCAGCTTGGGTTCTAGCACAGATACGCAGTATTTT. This rearrangement joins TRBV5-1 to TRBJ2-3; D is unresolved. The V and J ends lost 0 bases and 0 bases respectively, with 5 bases between them. The length of the CDR3 is 14 residues. In germline, CDR1 is SGHRS, CDR2 YFSETQ.

This chain uses TRBV5-1 with TRBJ2-7; 9 bases agree with TRBD1. V dropped 3 bases and J dropped 2; count of bases not matched to a gene: 9. From germline, CDR1 is SGHRS and CDR2 YFSETQ. This CDR3 spans 16 amino acids. The CDR3 reads CASSWPGQGPTYEQYF. CDR3 DNA sequence: TGCGCCAGCAGCTGGCCCGGACAGGGGCCAACCTACGAGCAGTACTTC.

The chain couples TRBV12-3 or TRBV12-4 to TRBJ2-7; TRBD2 might be the D (6 bases). The CDR3 runs 15 residues. V lost 3 bases, J lost 3 bases, and 15 bases lay in between. CDR3 bases: TGTGCCAGCAGTTTGAGACTAGACGACCTCTACGAGCAGTACTTC. It specifies CASSLRLDDLYEQYF.

This clonotype was observed at least ten times. The chain uses TRBV6-1 and TRBJ2-7; D might be TRBD2 (6 bases). Germline V lookup: CDR1 MNHNS, CDR2 SASEGT. V was shortened by 4 bases and J by 6 bases, with 13 bases between the two germline ends. The CDR3 is 13 amino acids. CDR3 protein: CASSGAGRVEQYF. Written as DNA, the CDR3 is TGTGCCAGCAGTGGGGCGGGAAGGGTCGAGCAGTACTTC.

Comments on this clonotype: The CDR3 does not end in the conserved phenylalanine or tryptophan, so this is likely a read error. The V gene is TRBV29-1, the J gene TRBJ2-3; 8 bases match TRBD2. There are 17 residues in the CDR3. V trimming: 4 bases; J trimming: 0 bases; junction bases outside the gene matches: 12. Germline CDR1 is SQVTM and CDR2 is ANQGSEA. CDR3 sequence reads: CSVVPLVAGPSTDTQYL. The CDR3 nucleotides read TGCAGCGTTGTCCCTTTGGTAGCGGGACCTAGCACAGATACGCAGTATTTG.

This clonotype has a count of ten or more. This chain joins TRBV12-3 or TRBV12-4 and TRBJ2-5; 11 nucleotides align to TRBD2. The junction had 6 bases not matched to a gene; V was cut back by 5 bases and J by 7 bases. This CDR3 contains 14 residues. CDR3 protein: CASSPVAGGGTQYF. The CDR3 DNA sequence: TGTGCCAGCAGTCCTGTAGCGGGAGGGGGGACCCAGTACTTC.

CDR3 sequence (DNA): TGTGCCAGCAGCTTAGAGGGACAGGGGGCCAAAGATACGCAGTATTTT. It encodes CASSLEGQGAKDTQYF. The rearrangement uses TRBV7-6 and TRBJ2-3; 12 bases are a match to TRBD1. Germline CDR1 is SGHVS and CDR2 is FNYEAQ. Trimming cost V 1 base and J 5 bases; bases outside gene matches: 4. There are 16 residues in the CDR3.

This clonotype was detected only once. The chain couples TRBV5-6 to TRBJ2-3, with a weak D call TRBD2 (6 bases). There are 12 residues in the CDR3. The germline V gene has CDR1 SGHDT and CDR2 YYEEEE. V lost 0 bases and J lost 11, with 10 bases in between. The CDR3 is CASSLGGDLQYF. CDR3 DNA: TGTGCCAGCAGCTTGGGGGGGGACCTGCAGTATTTT. The full variable domain, completed using reference TRBV5-6 and TRBJ2-3, is DAGVTQSPTHLIKTRGQQVTLRCSPKSGHDTVSWYQQALGQGPQFIFQYYEEEERQRGNFPDRFSGHQFPNYSSELNVNALLLGDSALYLCASSLGGDLQYFGPGTRLTVL.

The chain has TRBV20-1 and TRBJ1-1; 7 nucleotides match TRBD1. Looked up from germline, CDR1 is DFQATT and CDR2 is SNEGSKA (reference sequence). The CDR3 spans 14 residues. The ends lost 6 bases at V and 3 bases at J; junction bases unmatched: 10. CDR3 sequence: CSARGGSRDTEAFF. In DNA form, the CDR3 reads TGCAGTGCCAGGGGGGGAAGCCGGGACACTGAAGCTTTCTTT.

The J gene is TRBJ2-6, the V gene TRBV6-1, with D possibly TRBD2 on 6 matching bases. The V gene's germline CDR1 is MNHNS and CDR2 SASEGT. The V end lost 6 bases, the J end lost 1 base, and 10 bases lay between the germline ends. The length of the CDR3 is 15 residues. CDR3 sequence: CASSERESGANVLTF. In DNA, the CDR3 is TGTGCCAGCAGCGAACGGGAGTCTGGGGCCAACGTCCTGACTTTC.